One sample yielded the 21 T cell receptor beta chains listed below, sequenced in a study of cytomegalovirus exposure and HLA in healthy donors. The PCR ran on 60 Vbeta and 13 Jbeta primers. This table comes from immunoSEQ multiplex PCR, and its TCRdb copy is limited to in-frame clones, with some not included. This table lists some 48,000 clones. Sample: PBMCs. The receptor source for this set is a man aged 35-49 years in good health and CMV-seropositive.

The chain couples TRBV30 to TRBJ1-4, with 7 bases fitting TRBD1. Trimming at V came to 2 bases and at J to 3 bases, leaving 6 bases not matched to a gene. Germline CDR1 is GTSNPN and CDR2 is SVGIG (reference sequence). The CDR3 consists of 15 residues. This CDR3 is CAWSFAGTANEKLFF. For the CDR3, the DNA is TGTGCCTGGAGTTTTGCCGGGACAGCTAATGAAAAACTGTTTTTT.

The chain recombines TRBV9 with TRBJ2-7; perhaps TRBD1 as D (6 bases). This CDR3 is built from 14 residues. Germline V CDR1 and CDR2: SGDLS, YYNGEE. V was clipped by 0 bases and J by 3 bases, with 10 bases between them. CDR3 region: CASSVGQVYYEQYF. The DNA for the CDR3 is TGTGCCAGCAGCGTAGGACAGGTCTACTACGAGCAGTACTTC.

V is TRBV7-2 and J is TRBJ2-7, with 9 bases that match TRBD2. V lost 8 bases and J lost 6; bases outside the gene matches: 14. Germline V gene lookup returns CDR1 SGHTA and CDR2 FQGNSA. This CDR3 region has 15 residues. CDR3 in amino acids: CASGQRAGGTTEQYF. The CDR3 DNA follows: TGTGCCAGCGGCCAAAGGGCGGGGGGGACTACCGAGCAGTACTTC.

The V gene is TRBV11-2, the J gene TRBJ2-3, with D perhaps TRBD2 (6 bases). The CDR3 runs to 16 residues. V shed 2 bases and J shed 0 bases, with 12 bases lying between them. The germline V gene encodes CDR1 SGHAT and CDR2 FQNNGV. The CDR3 region has the DNA TGTGCCAGCAGCTTACACGCGGGACCTAGCACAGATACGCAGTATTTT. This encodes CASSLHAGPSTDTQYF.

The J gene is TRBJ1-1, the V gene TRBV5-1; D may be TRBD1 (6 bases). Germline V gene data show CDR1 as SGHRS and CDR2 as YFSETQ. The ends were cut back, 3 bases at V and 6 bases at J, with 6 bases in the middle. The CDR3 is 11 residues long. CDR3 in amino acids: CASSWGPEAFF. DNA of the CDR3: TGCGCCAGCAGCTGGGGGCCTGAAGCTTTCTTT. Filled out from reference TRBV5-1 and TRBJ1-1, the complete variable domain reads KAGVTQTPRYLIKTRGQQVTLSCSPISGHRSVSWYQQTPGQGLQFLFEYFSETQRNKGNFPGRFSGRQFSNSRSEMNVSTLELGDSALYLCASSWGPEAFFGQGTRLTVV.

This chain connects TRBV29-1 to TRBJ1-1, with unresolved D. Germline-derived CDR1 and CDR2 are SQVTM and ANQGSEA. The CDR3 sequence is 12 residues long. V gave up 7 bases and J gave up 3 bases, with 12 bases separating them. CDR3: CSGMTTDTEAFF. The CDR3 DNA sequence: TGCAGCGGGATGACAACAGACACTGAAGCTTTCTTT.

This rearrangement joins TRBV28 to TRBJ2-7; no definite D call. V was trimmed by 3 bases and J by 1 base, leaving 16 bases between them. This CDR3 region has 16 residues. CDR1 and CDR2 from the germline V gene are MDHEN and SYDVKM. The CDR3 bases are TGTGCCAGCAGTTTTTATGGGCTTTCAGTGTCCTACGAGCAGTACTTC. Encoded protein: CASSFYGLSVSYEQYF.

The chain combines TRBV30 with TRBJ1-6; possibly TRBD1 for D (6 bases). The V and J ends lost 0 bases and 5 bases respectively, with 11 bases between them. From germline, CDR1 is GTSNPN and CDR2 SVGIG (reference sequence). The CDR3 length is 15 residues. The CDR3 nucleotides read TGTGCCTGGAGTGTACCGGGACAAGATAATTCACCCCTCCACTTT. Protein: CAWSVPGQDNSPLHF.

The V gene is TRBV11-1, the J gene TRBJ1-2; 9 bases are shared with TRBD1. V lost 4 bases, J lost 7 bases, and 7 bases stayed unmatched. The CDR3 consists of 14 residues. CDR1 is SGHAT and CDR2 is FQDESV in the germline V gene (reference sequence). CDR3 DNA: TGTGCCAGCAGCTACCGGGACAGGGTTGGTGGCTACACCTTC. Its translation: CASSYRDRVGGYTF.

The V and J genes are TRBV14 and TRBJ2-3; TRBD2 is a possible D gene (5 bases). The CDR3 runs to 10 residues. Trimming shortened V by 8 bases and J by 8 bases, and 8 bases separated the two germline ends. Germline values: CDR1 SGHDN, CDR2 FVKESK. The CDR3 bases are TGTGCCAGCGCGGGCGCTACGCAGTATTTT. This translates into CASAGATQYF.

The rearrangement links TRBV10-3 to TRBJ2-7; D unresolved. Germline loops: CDR1 ENHRY, CDR2 SYGVKD. This CDR3 region has 14 residues. V lost 0 bases, J lost 6 bases, and 12 bases lay in between. The CDR3 region has the DNA TGTGCCATCAGTGAGTCGATCAGTTTATCCGAGCAGTACTTC. Protein product: CAISESISLSEQYF.

The CDR3: CASSQVVTGAGLNTEAFF. In DNA form, the CDR3 reads TGTGCCAGCAGCCAAGTTGTTACGGGAGCTGGCTTGAACACTGAAGCTTTCTTT. The gene calls are TRBV14 and TRBJ1-1; unclear D gene. This CDR3 is 18 amino acids long. V dropped 1 base and J dropped 0 bases, with 18 bases sitting between them. Germline V gene sequence: CDR1 SGHDN, CDR2 FVKESK.

The chain has TRBV29-1 and TRBJ2-1, with 7 bases identical to TRBD1. The CDR3 has 15 residues. CDR1 is SQVTM and CDR2 is ANQGSEA in the germline V gene. Trimming at V came to 6 bases and at J to 4 bases, leaving 12 bases not matched to a gene. Here the CDR3 reads CSVVTGAPRYNEQFF. In nucleotides, the CDR3 is TGCAGCGTGGTCACAGGGGCGCCTAGGTACAATGAGCAGTTCTTC.

The chain employs TRBV5-4 and TRBJ2-2, with 11 bases lining up with TRBD2. This CDR3 is built from 14 residues. V gave up 0 bases and J gave up 14 bases; unmatched junction bases: 6. CDR1 and CDR2 from the germline V gene are SGHNT and YYREEE (reference sequence). Here the CDR3 reads CASSLEGLAVKLFF. Here the CDR3 DNA reads TGTGCCAGCAGCTTGGAGGGACTAGCGGTGAAACTGTTTTTT.

The V gene is TRBV6-1, the J gene TRBJ1-2, with TRBD1 matching over 11 bases. CDR1 is MNHNS, CDR2 SASEGT, per germline. The CDR3 is 14 amino acids. V was clipped by 6 bases and J by 4 bases; unmatched bases: 4. CDR3 coding DNA: TGTGCCAGCAGGGCCGGGACAGGGGGCTATGGCTACACCTTC. Residues: CASRAGTGGYGYTF.

This chain uses TRBV19 with TRBJ2-7; D not certain. This CDR3 comprises 12 residues. V lost 5 bases, J lost 6 bases, and 11 bases lay in between. Germline V gene lookup returns CDR1 LNHDA and CDR2 SQIVND (reference sequence). The CDR3 region has the DNA TGTGCCAGTAGTGAAACGGTGTCCGAGCAGTACTTC. Residues: CASSETVSEQYF.

The chain has TRBV6-5 and TRBJ2-5; no clear D. Trimming removed 0 bases at V and 7 bases at J, with 12 bases between. This CDR3 is built from 14 residues. Germline CDR1 reads MNHEY; CDR2 reads SVGAGI. The CDR3 region has the DNA TGTGCCAGCAGTTACTCCGATTTAACGGGGACCCAGTACTTC. It is translated as CASSYSDLTGTQYF.

As to this clone: Mismatch with germline at one junction end may stem from a read error. CDR3 DNA sequence: TGCGCAAGCAGCTTGGGACAGAGCCAAGAGACCCAGTACTTC. It is translated as CASSLGQSQETQYF. The chain employs TRBV5-1 and TRBJ2-5; 7 bases line up with TRBD1. The CDR3 is made up of 14 amino acids. CDR1 is SGHRS, CDR2 YFSETQ, per germline.

The chain links TRBV18 to TRBJ2-5; 9 bases align to TRBD2. Germline V gives CDR1 KGHSH, CDR2 LQKENI. V shed 3 bases and J 4 bases; nucleotides not matched to a gene: 3. The CDR3 length is 14 residues. The CDR3 spells CASSPSGSTETQYF. In DNA, the CDR3 is TGTGCCAGCTCACCTAGCGGGAGTACAGAGACCCAGTACTTC. The variable domain in full, completed from reference TRBV18 and TRBJ2-5, reads NAGVMQNPRHLVRRRGQEARLRCSPMKGHSHVYWYRQLPEEGLKFMVYLQKENIIDESGMPKERFSAEFPKEGPSILRIQQVVRGDSAAYFCASSPSGSTETQYFGPGTRLLVL.

This sequence joins TRBV4-2 and TRBJ2-1, with 11 bases matching TRBD2. Unmatched junction bases numbered 7, after V lost 4 bases and J lost 8 bases. Per germline, CDR1 LGHNA and CDR2 YNFKEQ. The CDR3 has 15 amino acids. In nucleotides, the CDR3 is TGTGCCAGCAGCCCACTAGCGGGAGAGACGGATGAGCAGTTCTTC. The encoded protein is CASSPLAGETDEQFF.

The genes are TRBV19 and TRBJ1-5, with TRBD1 as a possible D gene (5 bases). Trimming shortened V by 4 bases and J by 7 bases, and 14 bases separated the two germline ends. Germline V lookup: CDR1 LNHDA, CDR2 SQIVND (reference sequence). CDR3 length: 14 amino acids. CDR3 sequence (DNA): TGTGCCAGTAGTAACGGGGTGGGGGGGCAGCCCCAGCATTTT. This translates into CASSNGVGGQPQHF.